The TCR beta chain described here comes from a study of cytomegalovirus exposure and HLA in healthy donors. Study in general: As an earlier analysis found, roughly 180 million T cells yielded approximately 110 million unique TCR beta sequences.

This clone was counted only a few times. What it recognizes is unknown. Overall study findings and caveats: The listing of 150 to 200 TCR beta chains classed them as cytomegalovirus-associated. A prior analysis recorded that most TCR beta V segments were productive about 87% or about 30% of the time.

PCR primers comprised 60 Vbeta and 13 Jbeta primers. Sequenced by immunoSEQ multiplex PCR; TCRdb stores in-frame clones only, minus some. The sample lists about 150,000 clones; 75% were seen once. V was pared by 4 bases and J by 4 bases, with 10 bases of the junction left unmatched. The germline CDR1 and CDR2 sequences are SNHLY and FYNNEI. The CDR3 totals 16 residues. The J gene is TRBJ2-1, the V gene TRBV2, with 7 nucleotides matching TRBD2. The sample taken for sequencing was PBMCs. This receptor was identified in a man aged 18 to 29 in good health and CMV-seronegative. The CDR3 here is CASSGGAGARYNEQFF. CDR3 coding DNA: TGTGCCAGCAGTGGAGGCGCGGGAGCAAGGTACAATGAGCAGTTCTTC.